This T cell receptor (beta chain) originates from a study of cytomegalovirus exposure and HLA in healthy donors. Broader study findings: The study recorded 164 TCR beta chains that were cytomegalovirus-associated.

There are 14 residues in the CDR3. With 3 bases removed from V and 0 bases from J, the gap between germline ends came to 9 bases. CDR1 is SGHTA, CDR2 FQGNSA, per germline. Measured with immunoSEQ multiplex PCR; TCRdb has only the in-frame clones, and not every one. In the table there are 260,000 or so clones, around 87% of which are singletons. Note on this clone: Its antigen is unidentified.

The donors were members of the validation cohort comprising about 130 subjects, separate from the roughly 640-subject first cohort. This clonotype originated in a man in his late teens or twenties in good health and CMV-seronegative. The V gene is TRBV7-2, the J gene TRBJ2-7; D unclear. The specimen sequenced was PBMCs. This chain's CDR3 is CASSFMRISYEQYF. CDR3 in DNA: TGTGCCAGCAGCTTTATGCGGATCTCCTACGAGCAGTACTTC.